This is a list of T cell receptor beta chains from one sample in a study of cytomegalovirus exposure and HLA in healthy donors. Clones were sequenced by immunoSEQ multiplex PCR, and TCRdb holds only the in-frame ones, with some missing. The repertoire holds approximately 150,000 clones, with roughly 79% as singletons. The sample taken for sequencing was PBMCs. Receptor source: a woman aged 50 to 60 in good health and CMV-seronegative. Each CDR3 is given with its conserved first and last residue. Each record gives: clone size, D gene, J gene, V gene, CDR3 protein, CDR3 DNA. The D gene is left open where the match is weak. Clone size is stated in some rows and not others, as once, few, many or a class when expanded.

few	.	TRBJ2-1	TRBV7-3	CASSLIEAGNEQFF	TGTGCCAGCAGCCTTATTGAGGCGGGCAATGAGCAGTTCTTC
once	.	TRBJ2-3	TRBV5-1	CASSSPRMDTQYF	TGCGCCAGCAGCTCGCCGAGAATGGATACGCAGTATTTT
.	.	TRBJ2-3	TRBV14	CASSQDFIRSDTQYF	TGTGCCAGCAGCCAAGATTTTATTAGATCAGATACGCAGTATTTT
.	.	TRBJ1-3	TRBV5-5	CASSDISWSSGNTIYF	TGTGCCAGCAGCGATATTTCATGGAGCTCTGGAAACACCATATATTTT
.	.	TRBJ2-7	TRBV5-1	CASSPNVQSYEQYF	TGCGCCAGCAGCCCGAATGTTCAGTCCTACGAGCAGTACTTC
.	.	TRBJ2-6	TRBV19	CASYNGGSGANVLTF	TGTGCCAGCTACAACGGGGGATCTGGGGCCAACGTCCTGACTTTC
.	TRBD2	TRBJ2-7	TRBV5-1	CASSLEASGVDEQYF	TGCGCCAGCAGCTTGGAGGCTAGCGGGGTGGACGAGCAGTACTTC
.	TRBD2	TRBJ2-7	TRBV5-4	CASSSKGTSGIGQYF	TGTGCCAGCAGCTCGAAAGGGACTAGCGGCATTGGGCAGTACTTC
.	TRBD2	TRBJ2-1	TRBV7-2	CASTRGTSVHNEQFF	TGTGCCAGCACAAGAGGTACTAGCGTTCACAATGAGCAGTTCTTC
.	TRBD1	TRBJ2-3	TRBV10-1	CASSTGTGGTDTQYF	TGCGCCAGCAGCACCGGGACAGGGGGCACAGATACGCAGTATTTT
.	TRBD1	TRBJ1-1	TRBV10-2	CASSRDRPNTEAFF	TGCGCCAGCAGCCGGGACAGACCCAACACTGAAGCTTTCTTT
.	.	TRBJ1-5	TRBV19	CASSTTLSNQPQHF	TGTGCCAGTAGTACGACACTTAGCAATCAGCCCCAGCATTTT
.	TRBD1	TRBJ2-3	TRBV28	CASSLRRDRYTDTQYF	TGTGCCAGCAGTTTGCGCAGGGACAGGTACACAGATACGCAGTATTTT
.	TRBD1	TRBJ1-6	TRBV27	CASSYRGSGSPLHF	TGTGCCAGCAGTTACAGGGGATCGGGTTCACCCCTCCACTTT
.	.	TRBJ2-1	TRBV12-2	CARGVGLGGYNEQFF	TGTGCAAGGGGCGTGGGACTAGGAGGATACAATGAGCAGTTCTTC
.	TRBD2	TRBJ2-1	TRBV15	CATSRVREGWNEQFF	TGTGCCACCAGCAGAGTTCGGGAGGGCTGGAATGAGCAGTTCTTC
once	TRBD1	TRBJ1-2	TRBV2	CASQLHRGQGYGYTF	TGTGCCAGCCAACTTCACAGGGGGCAGGGCTATGGCTACACCTTC
.	TRBD1	TRBJ2-2	TRBV7-9	CASRTGSDTGELFF	TGTGCCAGCAGGACAGGGTCCGACACCGGGGAGCTGTTTTTT
.	.	TRBJ2-6	TRBV7-9	CASSFPLPSGANVLTF	TGTGCCAGCAGCTTCCCTCTCCCGTCTGGGGCCAACGTCCTGACTTTC
.	.	TRBJ1-2	TRBV7-2	CASSLGMAGRTGYTF	TGTGCCAGCAGCTTAGGAATGGCTGGTCGTACTGGCTACACCTTC
.	TRBD1	TRBJ1-1	TRBV5-1	CASSFDRDGRTFF	TGCGCCAGCAGCTTTGACAGGGATGGGAGGACTTTCTTT
once	.	TRBJ1-1	TRBV5-1	CASSLGVGVNTEAFF	TGCGCCAGCAGCTTGGGGGTAGGGGTTAACACTGAAGCTTTCTTT
.	TRBD1	TRBJ2-3	TRBV28	CATGGSVADTQYF	TGTGCTACAGGGGGGTCGGTGGCAGATACGCAGTATTTT
.	TRBD1	TRBJ1-4	TRBV9	CASSVDPGTGSNEKLFF	TGTGCCAGCAGCGTAGATCCGGGGACAGGGAGCAATGAAAAACTGTTTTTT
.	.	TRBJ2-3	TRBV29-1	CALRGSGTSTDTQYF	TGCGCATTACGAGGTAGCGGAACTAGCACAGATACGCAGTATTTT
.	TRBD1	TRBJ2-7	TRBV10-3	CAMQSGTGNEQYF	TGTGCCATGCAGTCCGGGACAGGGAACGAGCAGTACTTC
once	.	TRBJ2-7	TRBV28	CASSLVGGFYEQYF	TGTGCCAGCAGTTTGGTAGGGGGATTCTACGAGCAGTACTTC
.	TRBD1	TRBJ1-2	TRBV5-1	CASSNHRGSANYGYTF	TGCGCCAGCAGTAACCACAGGGGGTCAGCTAACTATGGCTACACCTTC
.	.	TRBJ2-5	TRBV7-9	CASSYSGPTVETQYF	TGTGCCAGCAGTTATAGCGGCCCAACCGTGGAGACCCAGTACTTC